This T cell receptor beta chain was sequenced in a study of T cells in Graves' hyperthyroidism and ophthalmopathy. Amplification of TCR beta CDR3 regions was performed using RNA transcripts as template. When the TCR CDR3 underwent first-round RT-PCR, the HTBI primer set was used. TCRdb ran MiXCR on the multiplex PCR reads and lists one entry per CDR3 protein. The sample carries approximately 370,000 distinct CDR3 sequences, approximately 18% recorded once. Losses at the gene ends were 4 bases for V and 4 bases for J; bases not matched to a gene: 9. The germline CDR1 and CDR2 sequences are MNHEY and SMNVEV (reference sequence). This CDR3 spans 15 amino acids. Points from the study as a whole: In the blood, most expanded thyroid clonotypes above 0.001 appeared as well. Classification by a 13 V-J model distinguished ophthalmopathy from stable hyperthyroidism.

Regarding this clonotype: Its antigen is still unknown.

Thyroid ultrasound, orbital computed tomography, clinical symptoms, and serum thyroxine and TRAb underpinned diagnoses. It was at first hyperthyroidism diagnosis, before any ophthalmopathy symptoms, that the blood sample was taken. The sequence was collected from a woman younger than 45 with Graves' hyperthyroidism that later progressed to Graves' ophthalmopathy. The sample taken for sequencing was blood. This rearrangement joins TRBV27 to TRBJ1-1; 7 nucleotides align to TRBD1. CDR3 DNA sequence: TGTGCCAGCAGTTCGCTAATTCCAGGGGGCACTGAAGCTTTCTTT. Translation: CASSSLIPGGTEAFF.